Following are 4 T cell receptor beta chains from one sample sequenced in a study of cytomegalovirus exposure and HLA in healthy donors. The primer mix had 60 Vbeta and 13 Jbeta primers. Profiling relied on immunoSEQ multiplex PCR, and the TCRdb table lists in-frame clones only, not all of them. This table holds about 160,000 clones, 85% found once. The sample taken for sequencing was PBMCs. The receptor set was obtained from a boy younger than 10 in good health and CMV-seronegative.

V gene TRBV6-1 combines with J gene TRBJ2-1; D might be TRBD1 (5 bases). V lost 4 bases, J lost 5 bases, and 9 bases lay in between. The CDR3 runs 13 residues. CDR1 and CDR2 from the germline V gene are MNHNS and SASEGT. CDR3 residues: CASSAPRDNEQFF. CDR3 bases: TGTGCCAGCAGTGCCCCCAGGGACAATGAGCAGTTCTTC.

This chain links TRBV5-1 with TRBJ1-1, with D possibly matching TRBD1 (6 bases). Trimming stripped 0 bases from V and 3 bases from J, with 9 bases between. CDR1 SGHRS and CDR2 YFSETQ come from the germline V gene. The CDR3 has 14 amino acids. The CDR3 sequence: CASSLGRQDTEAFF. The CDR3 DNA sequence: TGCGCCAGCAGCTTGGGACGACAGGACACTGAAGCTTTCTTT.

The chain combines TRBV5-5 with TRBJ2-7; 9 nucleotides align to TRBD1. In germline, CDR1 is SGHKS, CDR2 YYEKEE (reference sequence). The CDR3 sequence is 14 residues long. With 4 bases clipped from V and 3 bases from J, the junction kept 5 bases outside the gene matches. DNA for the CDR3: TGTGCCAGCAGCACTGGACAGGGGATCTACGAGCAGTACGTC. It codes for CASSTGQGIYEQYV.

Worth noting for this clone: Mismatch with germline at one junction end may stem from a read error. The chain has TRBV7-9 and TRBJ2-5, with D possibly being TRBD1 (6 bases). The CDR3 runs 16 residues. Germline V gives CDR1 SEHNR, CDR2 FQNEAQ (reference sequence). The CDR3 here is CSSSLGASRFQETQYF. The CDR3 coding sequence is TGTTCCAGCAGCTTGGGGGCTAGCAGATTCCAAGAGACCCAGTACTTC.